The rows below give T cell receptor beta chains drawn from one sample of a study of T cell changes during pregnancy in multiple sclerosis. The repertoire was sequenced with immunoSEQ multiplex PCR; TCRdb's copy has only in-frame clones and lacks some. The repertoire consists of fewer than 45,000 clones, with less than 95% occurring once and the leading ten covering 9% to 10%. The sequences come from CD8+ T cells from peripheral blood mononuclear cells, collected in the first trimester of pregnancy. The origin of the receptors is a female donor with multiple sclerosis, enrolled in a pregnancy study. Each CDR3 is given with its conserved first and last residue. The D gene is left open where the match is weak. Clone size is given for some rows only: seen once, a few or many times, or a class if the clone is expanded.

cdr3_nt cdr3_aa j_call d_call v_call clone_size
TGCGCCAGCAGCCAAGTAAGGGGCTCCGCCTACAATGAGCAGTTCTTC CASSQVRGSAYNEQFF TRBJ2-1 - TRBV4-3 -
TGTGCCAGCGCATGGGGGGGGCCTGGGGCCAACGTCCTGACTTTC CASAWGGPGANVLTF TRBJ2-6 - TRBV13 once
TGTGCCAGCCTCCTAGCGGTGAGCTCCTACAATGAGCAGTTCTTC CASLLAVSSYNEQFF TRBJ2-1 TRBD2 TRBV28 -
TGTGCCAGCAGCGTAAAAGGACAGGGGACCTACGAGCAGTACTTC CASSVKGQGTYEQYF TRBJ2-7 TRBD1 TRBV9 -
TGTGCCAGCAGTTACTCGGGACTTTACGAGCAGTACTTC CASSYSGLYEQYF TRBJ2-7 - TRBV6-5 -
TGCAGCGTTGAAGAGAGCCCAGCGACAGATACGCAGTATTTT CSVEESPATDTQYF TRBJ2-3 - TRBV29-1 -
TGTGCCAGCAGCTTAGATTACAGGGGCGGCGAGACCCAGTACTTC CASSLDYRGGETQYF TRBJ2-5 TRBD1 TRBV7-9 -
TGTGCCACCAGCATACTCTCTACGAACACTGAAGCTTTCTTT CATSILSTNTEAFF TRBJ1-1 - TRBV15 -
TGTGCCAGCAGCGCGACCGGGAAAAACTATGGCTACACCTTC CASSATGKNYGYTF TRBJ1-2 - TRBV9 -
TGTGCCAGCAGTTTAACGCCAGGGCTCGCAGATACGCAGTATTTT CASSLTPGLADTQYF TRBJ2-3 - TRBV7-9 -
TGTGCCAGCAGACAACCCAATCAGCCCCAGCATTTT CASRQPNQPQHF TRBJ1-5 - TRBV6-5 -
TGTGCCAGCAATGGAGGCAGACCAACAGATACGCAGTATTTT CASNGGRPTDTQYF TRBJ2-3 - TRBV9 -
TGTGCCAGCAGCGGGGGCCTTATGTCTTATGGCTACACCTTC CASSGGLMSYGYTF TRBJ1-2 - TRBV5-5 -
TGTGCCACCACACAGGGCTACGAGCAGTACTTC CATTQGYEQYF TRBJ2-7 - TRBV19 -
TGTGCCAGCAGTCCCCTAGGGGGGGGCTGGGAGCAGTACTTC CASSPLGGGWEQYF TRBJ2-7 - TRBV7-6 once
TGTGCCAGCAGGGTAGGTCCCCGGTTTGAGGGAGCTTTCTTT CASRVGPRFEGAFF TRBJ1-1 - TRBV27 -
TGTGCCAGCAGCTCTAGCACAGATACGCAGTATTTT CASSSSTDTQYF TRBJ2-3 - TRBV13 -
TGTGCCACCAGGGGGGGGAGGGCCGGAACCGGGGAGCTGTTTTTT CATRGGRAGTGELFF TRBJ2-2 - TRBV10-3 -
TGTGCCAGCTCGGGACCCGGGGGGCCCTACGAGCAGTACTTC CASSGPGGPYEQYF TRBJ2-7 - TRBV6-5 -
TGTGCCAGCAGTGGTTCTCTAGCGGGAGGAGAGACCCAGTACTTC CASSGSLAGGETQYF TRBJ2-5 TRBD2 TRBV2 -
TGTGCCAGCAGCTCCAGCGGCGGGCTCGATTATGGCTACACCTTC CASSSSGGLDYGYTF TRBJ1-2 - TRBV7-9 -
TGCGCCAGCAGCCAATTTGCGGAGATGAACACTGAAGCTTTCTTT CASSQFAEMNTEAFF TRBJ1-1 - TRBV4-1 -
TGTGCCAGCAGGAATACAGGGATCTCTGGAAACACCATATATTTT CASRNTGISGNTIYF TRBJ1-3 - TRBV6-1 -
TGTGCCTGGAGTGTACAGGGGGCTGGTGGAAACACCATATATTTT CAWSVQGAGGNTIYF TRBJ1-3 TRBD1 TRBV30 -
TGTGCCAGCAGAATCCGTGGTACTTTGAACACTGAAGCTTTCTTT CASRIRGTLNTEAFF TRBJ1-1 - TRBV6-6 -
TGTGCCAGCAGTTTATTGGCGTCAGGGGATGGCTACACCTTC CASSLLASGDGYTF TRBJ1-2 - TRBV27 -
TGTGCCAGCAGTTACTTATGGCGGGGGCACTCCTACGAGCAGTACTTC CASSYLWRGHSYEQYF TRBJ2-7 - TRBV6-5 -
TGTGCCAGCAGCCACCACAGGGGGAGGAACACTGAAGCTTTCTTT CASSHHRGRNTEAFF TRBJ1-1 TRBD1 TRBV4-2 -
TGTGCCAGTAGCCCTACTAGCGGAACCTACGAGCAGTACTTC CASSPTSGTYEQYF TRBJ2-7 TRBD2 TRBV19 -
TGTGCCAGCAGCCCACCCGGACGGGACAGGGGGTACGAGCAGTACTTC CASSPPGRDRGYEQYF TRBJ2-7 TRBD1 TRBV7-9 once
TGCAGCGTTGGGGACATTTACTATGGCTACACCTTC CSVGDIYYGYTF TRBJ1-2 - TRBV29-1 -
TGTGCCAGCGGGGCCGGGTCATCCTACGAGCAGTACTTC CASGAGSSYEQYF TRBJ2-7 - TRBV27 -
TGTGCCAGCAGCCCGGGTTCCTATAATTCACCCCTCCACTTT CASSPGSYNSPLHF TRBJ1-6 - TRBV6-6 -
TGCAGCGTTGTGGCTGTGGCCGGGGAGCTGTTTTTT CSVVAVAGELFF TRBJ2-2 - TRBV29-1 -
TGCAGCGTCGCGGAGGGAGGGCCAGATACGCAGTATTTT CSVAEGGPDTQYF TRBJ2-3 TRBD2 TRBV29-1 -
TGTGCCATCCTTAGCGGGGGGGTTTCCGGGGAGCTGTTTTTT CAILSGGVSGELFF TRBJ2-2 TRBD2 TRBV2 few
TGCGCCAGCAGCTTGGGACAGGGATCCTACGAGCAGTACTTC CASSLGQGSYEQYF TRBJ2-7 TRBD1 TRBV5-1 once
TGTGCCAGGGGGGACAGCTCCTTTTACGAGCAGTACTTC CARGDSSFYEQYF TRBJ2-7 TRBD1 TRBV2 -
TGTGCCAGCAGCACCCCCCGGGTTCATCCCCTGAACACTGAAGCTTTCTTT CASSTPRVHPLNTEAFF TRBJ1-1 - TRBV9 -